These T cell receptor beta chains were read from a single sample in a study of HIV-infected patients and healthy controls. One entry per CDR3 protein, called by TCRdb with MiXCR from the 5' RACE reads. In the table there are 5,000 to 6,500 distinct CDR3 sequences, 20% to 25% of which are singletons. Here the sequenced sample was blood, taken during antiretroviral therapy. The receptors derive from an adult with HIV infection. Both conserved end residues are part of each CDR3. The D gene is left open where the match is weak. The size of a clone is reported for some rows only, either as once, few or many, or as a class for expanded clones.

d_gene: -
abundance: many
v_gene: TRBV5-5
j_gene: TRBJ1-6
CDR3nt: TGTGCCAGCAGCTTGGGGAATTCACCCCTCCACTTT
CDR3aa: CASSLGNSPLHF

d_gene: TRBD2
abundance: medium-sized
v_gene: TRBV19
j_gene: TRBJ2-1
CDR3nt: TGTGCCAGTAACCCAGCGGGGCCCTACAATGAGCAGTTCTTC
CDR3aa: CASNPAGPYNEQFF

d_gene: TRBD1
abundance: many
v_gene: TRBV18
j_gene: TRBJ1-2
CDR3nt: TGTGCCAGCTCACTAACCGGGACAGGGGACTATGGCTACACCTTC
CDR3aa: CASSLTGTGDYGYTF

d_gene: -
abundance: few
v_gene: TRBV5-1
j_gene: TRBJ2-7
CDR3nt: TGCGCCAGCAGCTTGAAGGGTGCCTCTCAGGACGAGCAGTACTTC
CDR3aa: CASSLKGASQDEQYF

d_gene: TRBD2
abundance: -
v_gene: TRBV20-1
j_gene: TRBJ2-7
CDR3nt: TGCAGTGCTAGAGCCCCGGGACTAAGCACCTACGAGCAGTACTTC
CDR3aa: CSARAPGLSTYEQYF

d_gene: TRBD1
abundance: medium-sized
v_gene: TRBV4-2
j_gene: TRBJ1-6
CDR3nt: TGTGCCAGCAGCCAAGAACGGGACAGGGTTTCACCCCTCCACTTT
CDR3aa: CASSQERDRVSPLHF

d_gene: -
abundance: medium-sized
v_gene: TRBV7-8
j_gene: TRBJ2-1
CDR3nt: TGTGCCAGCAGCCTAACCCCTATGGGGGTGCGCTTCAACTCCTACAATGAGCAGTTCTTC
CDR3aa: CASSLTPMGVRFNSYNEQFF

d_gene: -
abundance: many
v_gene: TRBV3-1
j_gene: TRBJ2-6
CDR3nt: TGTGCCAGCAGCCAAACGAGGGCCAACGTCCTGACTTTC
CDR3aa: CASSQTRANVLTF

d_gene: -
abundance: medium-sized
v_gene: TRBV10-1
j_gene: TRBJ2-5
CDR3nt: TGCGCCAGCAGCCGAAACGGGTTCCAAGAGACCCAGTACTTC
CDR3aa: CASSRNGFQETQYF

d_gene: -
abundance: -
v_gene: TRBV5-4
j_gene: TRBJ1-6
CDR3nt: TGTGCCAGAAGCTTGGGTCTTAGTAGTGACTCACCCCTCAACTTT
CDR3aa: CARSLGLSSDSPLNF

d_gene: -
abundance: -
v_gene: TRBV7-9
j_gene: TRBJ1-2
CDR3nt: TGTGCCAGCAGCCCACGCGTGGACTATGGCTACACCTTC
CDR3aa: CASSPRVDYGYTF

d_gene: TRBD1
abundance: few
v_gene: TRBV20-1
j_gene: TRBJ1-4
CDR3nt: TGCAGTGCTAGATTAAGAACAGGGGAGGAAAAACTGTTTTTT
CDR3aa: CSARLRTGEEKLFF

d_gene: -
abundance: -
v_gene: TRBV3-1
j_gene: TRBJ1-1
CDR3nt: TGTGCCAGCAGCCCCTACAGTGGTATGGTTGGCGACACTGAAGCTTTCTTT
CDR3aa: CASSPYSGMVGDTEAFF

d_gene: TRBD2
abundance: medium-sized
v_gene: TRBV5-1
j_gene: TRBJ2-1
CDR3nt: TGCGCCAGCAGCTTTAGCGGGGGGAGCTCCTACAATGAGCAGTTCTTC
CDR3aa: CASSFSGGSSYNEQFF

d_gene: -
abundance: medium-sized
v_gene: TRBV30
j_gene: TRBJ2-7
CDR3nt: TGTGCCTGGAGTGTACTTCCCTCTACCGAGCAGTACTTC
CDR3aa: CAWSVLPSTEQYF

d_gene: -
abundance: many
v_gene: TRBV5-6
j_gene: TRBJ2-7
CDR3nt: TGTGCCAGCAGCTTTGGGGGACCCTCCTACGAGCAGTACTTC
CDR3aa: CASSFGGPSYEQYF

d_gene: TRBD1
abundance: -
v_gene: TRBV6-2/TRBV6-3
j_gene: TRBJ1-3
CDR3nt: TGTGCCAGCAGTTACTCCGGACAGGCCTCTGGAAACACCATATATTTT
CDR3aa: CASSYSGQASGNTIYF

d_gene: TRBD1
abundance: many
v_gene: TRBV4-3
j_gene: TRBJ1-6
CDR3nt: TGCGCCAGCAGCCAGTTCCTGGGGACAGAGAATAATTCACCCCTCCACTTT
CDR3aa: CASSQFLGTENNSPLHF

d_gene: TRBD1
abundance: once
v_gene: TRBV6-6
j_gene: TRBJ2-2
CDR3nt: TGTGCCAGCAGGGACAGGGGTGCCTGGGATCTGTTTTTT
CDR3aa: CASRDRGAWDLFF

d_gene: -
abundance: medium-sized
v_gene: TRBV5-1
j_gene: TRBJ2-5
CDR3nt: TGCGCCAGCAGCTTGGGTCAGGGGAGTTTGTTAGAGACCCAGTACTTC
CDR3aa: CASSLGQGSLLETQYF

d_gene: TRBD1
abundance: -
v_gene: TRBV6-2/TRBV6-3
j_gene: TRBJ2-7
CDR3nt: TGTGCCAGCAGTTACTCCCAGACCGGGACAGGGGGCCCAGAGCAGTACTTC
CDR3aa: CASSYSQTGTGGPEQYF

d_gene: -
abundance: -
v_gene: TRBV15
j_gene: TRBJ2-1
CDR3nt: TGTGCCACCAGCGTAAGCGGCAATGAGCAGTTCTTC
CDR3aa: CATSVSGNEQFF

d_gene: -
abundance: medium-sized
v_gene: TRBV6-5
j_gene: TRBJ2-3
CDR3nt: TGTGCCAGCAGTTACTCAGGCAGACTGGGGGATACGCAGTATTTT
CDR3aa: CASSYSGRLGDTQYF

d_gene: -
abundance: medium-sized
v_gene: TRBV5-1
j_gene: TRBJ2-5
CDR3nt: TGCGCCAGCAGCGCCGCCGCGGGGCACCAAGAGACCCAGTACTTC
CDR3aa: CASSAAAGHQETQYF

d_gene: TRBD1
abundance: -
v_gene: TRBV14
j_gene: TRBJ1-1
CDR3nt: TGTGCCAGCAGCCATCATTGGACAGGGGAGGTCAACACTGAAGCTTTCTTT
CDR3aa: CASSHHWTGEVNTEAFF

d_gene: TRBD1
abundance: medium-sized
v_gene: TRBV6-5
j_gene: TRBJ2-1
CDR3nt: TGTGCCAGCAGTTACGACAGGGTATATGAGCAGTTCTTC
CDR3aa: CASSYDRVYEQFF

d_gene: -
abundance: medium-sized
v_gene: TRBV5-5
j_gene: TRBJ1-2
CDR3nt: TGTGCCAGCAGCTCTGGGGAGTTAGAAAACTATGGCTACACCTTC
CDR3aa: CASSSGELENYGYTF

d_gene: -
abundance: -
v_gene: TRBV18
j_gene: TRBJ1-5
CDR3nt: TGTGCCAGCTCACCAAACGACCAGCCCCAGCATTTT
CDR3aa: CASSPNDQPQHF

d_gene: -
abundance: medium-sized
v_gene: TRBV21-1
j_gene: TRBJ2-3
CDR3nt: TGTGCCAGCAGCCGAAGGGGACTAGCGGGGCCACTAGGTACGCAGTATTTT
CDR3aa: CASSRRGLAGPLGTQYF

d_gene: TRBD1
abundance: medium-sized
v_gene: TRBV27
j_gene: TRBJ2-7
CDR3nt: TGTGCCAGCAGTTTCGGACAGGGTTACGAGCAGTACTTC
CDR3aa: CASSFGQGYEQYF

d_gene: -
abundance: medium-sized
v_gene: TRBV7-9
j_gene: TRBJ2-7
CDR3nt: TGTGCCAGCACCTCGGGGGCCGAGCAGTACTTC
CDR3aa: CASTSGAEQYF

d_gene: -
abundance: -
v_gene: TRBV29-1
j_gene: TRBJ2-1
CDR3nt: TGCAGCGTTGCGGACGGGGAAAGCTCCTACAATGAGCAGTTCTTC
CDR3aa: CSVADGESSYNEQFF

d_gene: -
abundance: medium-sized
v_gene: TRBV3-1
j_gene: TRBJ1-1
CDR3nt: TGTGCCAGCAGCTTGCGGGCGAACACTGAAGCTTTCTTT
CDR3aa: CASSLRANTEAFF